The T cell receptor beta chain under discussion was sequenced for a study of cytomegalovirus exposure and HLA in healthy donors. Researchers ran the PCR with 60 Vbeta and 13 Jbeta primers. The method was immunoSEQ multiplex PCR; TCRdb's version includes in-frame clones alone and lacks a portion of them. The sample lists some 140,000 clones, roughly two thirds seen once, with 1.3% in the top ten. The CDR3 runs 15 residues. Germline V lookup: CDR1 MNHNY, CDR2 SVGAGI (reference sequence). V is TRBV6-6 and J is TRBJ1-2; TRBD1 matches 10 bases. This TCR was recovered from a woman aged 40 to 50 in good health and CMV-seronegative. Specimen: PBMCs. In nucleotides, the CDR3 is TGTGCAACCGGGACAGGGGAATCGGGGGGTATCGGCTACACCTTC. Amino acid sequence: CATGTGESGGIGYTF.